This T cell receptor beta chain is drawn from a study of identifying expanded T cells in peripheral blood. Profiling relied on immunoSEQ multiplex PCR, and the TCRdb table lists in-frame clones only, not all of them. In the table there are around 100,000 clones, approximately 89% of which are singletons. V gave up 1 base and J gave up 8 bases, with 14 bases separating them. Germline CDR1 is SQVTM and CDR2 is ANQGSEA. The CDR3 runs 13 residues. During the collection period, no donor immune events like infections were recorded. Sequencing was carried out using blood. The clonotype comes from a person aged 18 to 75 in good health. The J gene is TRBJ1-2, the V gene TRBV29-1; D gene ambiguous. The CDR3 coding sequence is TGCAGCGTTGAAGTGAGGCCTCCGTTGGGCTACACCTTC. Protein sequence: CSVEVRPPLGYTF.